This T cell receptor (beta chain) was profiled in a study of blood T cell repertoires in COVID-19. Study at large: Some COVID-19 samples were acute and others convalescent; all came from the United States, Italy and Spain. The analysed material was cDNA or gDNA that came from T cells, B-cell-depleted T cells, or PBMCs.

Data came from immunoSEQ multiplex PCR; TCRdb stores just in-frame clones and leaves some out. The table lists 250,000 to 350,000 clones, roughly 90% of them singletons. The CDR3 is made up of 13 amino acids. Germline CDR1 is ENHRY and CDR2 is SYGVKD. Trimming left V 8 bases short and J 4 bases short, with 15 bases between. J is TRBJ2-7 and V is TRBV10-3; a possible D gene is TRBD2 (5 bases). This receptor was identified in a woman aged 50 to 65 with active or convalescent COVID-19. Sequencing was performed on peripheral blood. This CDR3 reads CAIRGVWEYEQYF. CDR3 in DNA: TGTGCCATCCGTGGGGTCTGGGAGTACGAGCAGTACTTC.